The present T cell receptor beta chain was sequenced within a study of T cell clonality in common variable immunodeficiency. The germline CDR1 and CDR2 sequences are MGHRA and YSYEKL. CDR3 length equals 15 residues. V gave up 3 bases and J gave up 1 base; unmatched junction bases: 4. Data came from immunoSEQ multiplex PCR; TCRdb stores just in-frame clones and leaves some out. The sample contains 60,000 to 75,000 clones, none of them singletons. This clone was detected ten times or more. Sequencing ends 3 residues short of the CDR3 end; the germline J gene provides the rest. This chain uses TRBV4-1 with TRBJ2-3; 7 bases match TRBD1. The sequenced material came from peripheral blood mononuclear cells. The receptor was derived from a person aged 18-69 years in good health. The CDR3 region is CASSQTGIGTDTQYF. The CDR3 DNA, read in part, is TGCGCCAGCAGCCAGACAGGGATTGGCACAGATACG.